The TCR beta chain under discussion was sequenced for a study of blood T cell repertoires in COVID-19. About the study: The study drew acute and convalescent COVID-19 samples from the United States, Italy and Spain. PBMCs, B-cell-depleted T cells, or T cells provided the cDNA or gDNA that made up the material.

The V segment lost 2 bases and the J segment 2 bases; nucleotides outside the gene matches: 7. This CDR3 has 16 amino acids. CDR1 and CDR2 (germline): SGHAT, FQDESV (reference sequence). Source study methods: Reference gene primer amplification yielded estimated nucleated cell counts. Using immunoSEQ multiplex PCR, the repertoire was profiled, and TCRdb retains in-frame clones only, with some absent. D and trimming were read from the DNA, whereas the V and J calls and clone size are those reported in that table. The repertoire holds roughly 280,000 clones, more than 85% seen once, with 3.6% in the top ten.

What was sequenced was peripheral blood. This clonotype originated in a man aged 18 to 29 with active or convalescent COVID-19. This chain links TRBV11-1 with TRBJ2-7, with TRBD2 matching 9 bases. The CDR3 protein is CASSLPGLAGTYEQYF. CDR3 DNA: TGTGCCAGCAGCTTACCCGGGCTAGCGGGAACCTACGAGCAGTACTTC.